This T cell receptor (beta chain) was sequenced during a study of OX40 agonist ivuxolimab in advanced cancers. About the research overall: Patients received intravenous ivuxolimab every 2 weeks at 0.01 to 10 mg/kg. Prior checkpoint blockade (anti-PD-1, anti-PD-L1 or anti-CTLA-4) was permitted; approximately 40% had it.

Data came from immunoSEQ multiplex PCR; TCRdb stores just in-frame clones and leaves some out. Here the sample spans 51,000 or so clones, about 85% being singletons. Germline CDR1 SGHDT, CDR2 YYEEEE. Trimming took off 4 bases at V and 0 bases at J, with 16 bases between the two ends. The CDR3 has 16 amino acids. The J gene is TRBJ1-1, the V gene TRBV5-6, with D tentatively TRBD1 (5 bases). This specimen consisted of CD4+ or CD8+ T cells sorted from blood, obtained in a trial of the OX40 agonist ivuxolimab. The sequence derives from an adult with an advanced solid tumor such as melanoma, head and neck, liver or kidney cancer. CDR3 DNA sequence: TGTGCCAGCAGCCCCTTGGGGGACTCCATGAACACTGAAGCTTTCTTT. Its translation is CASSPLGDSMNTEAFF.